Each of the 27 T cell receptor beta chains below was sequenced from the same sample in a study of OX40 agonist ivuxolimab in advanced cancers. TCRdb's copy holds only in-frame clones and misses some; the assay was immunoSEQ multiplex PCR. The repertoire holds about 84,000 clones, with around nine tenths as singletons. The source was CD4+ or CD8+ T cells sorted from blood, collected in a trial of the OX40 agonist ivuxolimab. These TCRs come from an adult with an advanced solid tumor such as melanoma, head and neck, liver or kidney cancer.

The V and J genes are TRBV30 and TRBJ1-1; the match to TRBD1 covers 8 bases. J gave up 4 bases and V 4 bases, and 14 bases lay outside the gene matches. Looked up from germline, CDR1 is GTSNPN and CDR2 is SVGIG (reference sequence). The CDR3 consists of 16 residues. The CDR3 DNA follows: TGTGCCTGGACCCCAGGTTCGACAGGGGTATCCACTGAAGCTTTCTTT. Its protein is CAWTPGSTGVSTEAFF.

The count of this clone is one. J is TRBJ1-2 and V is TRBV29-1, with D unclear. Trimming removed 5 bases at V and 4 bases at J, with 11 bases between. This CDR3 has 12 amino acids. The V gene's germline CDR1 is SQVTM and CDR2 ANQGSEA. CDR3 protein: CSVTEIGYGYTF. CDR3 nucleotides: TGCAGCGTTACCGAGATCGGCTATGGCTACACCTTC.

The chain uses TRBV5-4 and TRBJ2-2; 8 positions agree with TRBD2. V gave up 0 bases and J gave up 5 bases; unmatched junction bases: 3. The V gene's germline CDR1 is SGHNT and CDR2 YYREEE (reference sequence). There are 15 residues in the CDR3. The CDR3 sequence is CASSLAGRGTGELFF. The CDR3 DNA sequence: TGTGCCAGCAGCTTGGCCGGGAGGGGGACCGGGGAGCTGTTTTTT. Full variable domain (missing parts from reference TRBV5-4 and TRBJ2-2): ETGVTQSPTHLIKTRGQQVTLRCSSQSGHNTVSWYQQALGQGPQFIFQYYREEENGRGNFPPRFSGLQFPNYSSELNVNALELDDSALYLCASSLAGRGTGELFFGEGSRLTVL.

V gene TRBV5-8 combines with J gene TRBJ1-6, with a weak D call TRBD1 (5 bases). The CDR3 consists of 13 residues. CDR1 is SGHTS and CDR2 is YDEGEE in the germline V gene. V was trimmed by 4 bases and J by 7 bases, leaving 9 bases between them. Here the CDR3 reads CASSHKGNSPLHF. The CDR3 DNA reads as TGTGCCAGCAGCCACAAGGGGAATTCACCCCTCCACTTT.

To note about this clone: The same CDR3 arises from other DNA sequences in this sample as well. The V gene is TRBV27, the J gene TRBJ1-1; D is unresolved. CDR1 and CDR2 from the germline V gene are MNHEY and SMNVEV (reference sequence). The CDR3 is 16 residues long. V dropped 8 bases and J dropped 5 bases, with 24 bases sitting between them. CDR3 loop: CASSSRRAEGGTEAFF. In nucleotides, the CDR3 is TGTGCCAGCTCATCAAGAAGGGCGGAGGGAGGGACTGAAGCTTTCTTT.

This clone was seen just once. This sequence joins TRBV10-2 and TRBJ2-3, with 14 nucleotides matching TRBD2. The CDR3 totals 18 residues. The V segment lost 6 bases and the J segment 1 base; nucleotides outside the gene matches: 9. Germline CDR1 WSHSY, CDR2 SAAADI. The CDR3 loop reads CASSRLGTSGGGTDTQYF. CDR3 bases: TGCGCCAGCAGCCGCCTAGGGACTAGCGGGGGAGGCACAGATACGCAGTATTTT.

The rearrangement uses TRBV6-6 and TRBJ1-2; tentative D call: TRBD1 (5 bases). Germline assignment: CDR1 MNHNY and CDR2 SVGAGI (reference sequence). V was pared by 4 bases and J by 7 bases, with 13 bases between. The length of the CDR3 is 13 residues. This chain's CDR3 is CASSSAGGRGYTF. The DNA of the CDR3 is TGTGCCAGCAGTTCTGCGGGGGGACGTGGCTACACCTTC.

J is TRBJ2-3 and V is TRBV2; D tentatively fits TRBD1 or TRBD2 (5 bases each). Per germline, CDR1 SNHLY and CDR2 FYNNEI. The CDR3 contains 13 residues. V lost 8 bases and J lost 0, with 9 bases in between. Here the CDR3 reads CASDRDSTDTQYF. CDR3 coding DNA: TGTGCCAGCGATCGGGACAGCACAGATACGCAGTATTTT.

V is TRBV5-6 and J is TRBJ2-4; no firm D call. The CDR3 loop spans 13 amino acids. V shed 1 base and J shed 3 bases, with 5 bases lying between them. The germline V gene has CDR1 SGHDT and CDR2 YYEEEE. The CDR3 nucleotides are TGTGCCAGCAGCTTGACCCTCAAAAACATTCAGTACTTC. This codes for CASSLTLKNIQYF. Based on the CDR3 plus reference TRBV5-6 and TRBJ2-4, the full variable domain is DAGVTQSPTHLIKTRGQQVTLRCSPKSGHDTVSWYQQALGQGPQFIFQYYEEEERQRGNFPDRFSGHQFPNYSSELNVNALLLGDSALYLCASSLTLKNIQYFGAGTRLSVL.

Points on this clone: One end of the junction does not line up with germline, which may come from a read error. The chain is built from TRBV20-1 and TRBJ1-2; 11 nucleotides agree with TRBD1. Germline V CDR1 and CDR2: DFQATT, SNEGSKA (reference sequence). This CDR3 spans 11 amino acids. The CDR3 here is CSAGTGGWWVF. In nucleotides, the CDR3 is TGCAGCGCCGGGACAGGGGGTTGGTGGGTTTTC.

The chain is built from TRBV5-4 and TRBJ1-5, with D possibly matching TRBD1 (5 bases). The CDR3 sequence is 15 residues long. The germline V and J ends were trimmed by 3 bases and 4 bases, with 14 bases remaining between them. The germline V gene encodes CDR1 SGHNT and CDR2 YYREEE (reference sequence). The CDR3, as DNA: TGTGCCAGCAGCTCCGAGGGACCGACTAATCAGCCCCAGCATTTT. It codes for CASSSEGPTNQPQHF.

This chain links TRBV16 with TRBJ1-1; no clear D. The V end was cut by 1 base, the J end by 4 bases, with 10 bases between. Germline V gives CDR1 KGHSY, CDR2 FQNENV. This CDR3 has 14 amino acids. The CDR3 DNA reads TGTGCCAGCAGCCAATTCTGGGGAGGCACTGAAGCTTTCTTT. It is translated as CASSQFWGGTEAFF.

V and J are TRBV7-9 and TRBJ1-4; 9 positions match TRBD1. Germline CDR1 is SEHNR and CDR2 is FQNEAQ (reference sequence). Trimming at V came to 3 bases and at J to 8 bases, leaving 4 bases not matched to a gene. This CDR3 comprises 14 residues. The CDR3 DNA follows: TGTGCCAGCAGCTTGACAGGGGGAGGCGAAAAACTGTTTTTT. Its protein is CASSLTGGGEKLFF.

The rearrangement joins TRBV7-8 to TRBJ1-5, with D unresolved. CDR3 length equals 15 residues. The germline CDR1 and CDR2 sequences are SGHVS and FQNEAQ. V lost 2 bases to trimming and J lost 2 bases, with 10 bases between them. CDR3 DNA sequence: TGTGCCAGCAGCTTAAGGGAAAATGGCAATCAGCCCCAGCATTTT. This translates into CASSLRENGNQPQHF.

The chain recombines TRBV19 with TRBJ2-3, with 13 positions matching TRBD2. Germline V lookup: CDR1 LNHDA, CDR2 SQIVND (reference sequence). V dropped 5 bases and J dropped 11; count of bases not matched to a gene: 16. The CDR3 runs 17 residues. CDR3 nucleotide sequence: TGTGCCAGTAGTGTTCTTCGACTAGCGGGGGGCGGGGTGTTGCAGTATTTT. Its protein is CASSVLRLAGGGVLQYF.

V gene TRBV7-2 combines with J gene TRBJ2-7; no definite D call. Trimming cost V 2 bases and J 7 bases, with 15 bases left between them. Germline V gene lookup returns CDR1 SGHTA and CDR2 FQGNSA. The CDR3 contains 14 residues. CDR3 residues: CASSLLWTLGEQYF. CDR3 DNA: TGTGCCAGCAGCTTACTGTGGACCCTGGGGGAGCAGTACTTC.

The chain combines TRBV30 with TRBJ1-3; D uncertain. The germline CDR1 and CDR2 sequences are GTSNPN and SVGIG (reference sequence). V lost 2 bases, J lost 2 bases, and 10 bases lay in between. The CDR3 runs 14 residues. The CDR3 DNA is TGTGCCTGGAGTCCTCGCGGGGCTGGAAACACCATATATTTT. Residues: CAWSPRGAGNTIYF.

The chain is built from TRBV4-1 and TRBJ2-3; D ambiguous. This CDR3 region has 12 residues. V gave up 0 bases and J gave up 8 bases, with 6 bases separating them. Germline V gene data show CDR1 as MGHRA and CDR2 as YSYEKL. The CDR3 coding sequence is TGCGCCAGCAGCCAAGAAAGTAGTACGCAGTATTTT. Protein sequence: CASSQESSTQYF.

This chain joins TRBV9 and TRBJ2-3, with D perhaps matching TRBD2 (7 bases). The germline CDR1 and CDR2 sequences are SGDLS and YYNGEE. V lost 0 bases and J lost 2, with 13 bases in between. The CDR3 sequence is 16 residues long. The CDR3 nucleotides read TGTGCCAGCAGCGTAGAGGCGGGGGCGATCACAGATACGCAGTATTTT. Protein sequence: CASSVEAGAITDTQYF.

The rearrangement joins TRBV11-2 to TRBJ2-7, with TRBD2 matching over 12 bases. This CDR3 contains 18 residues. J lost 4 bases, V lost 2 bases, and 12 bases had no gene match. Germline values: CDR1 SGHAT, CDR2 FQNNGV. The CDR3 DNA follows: TGTGCCAGCAGCTTAAACTGGGCGGGACTAGCGGGTTCGTACGAGCAGTACTTC. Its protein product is CASSLNWAGLAGSYEQYF. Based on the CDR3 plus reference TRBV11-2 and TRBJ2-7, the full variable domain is EAGVAQSPRYKIIEKRQSVAFWCNPISGHATLYWYQQILGQGPKLLIQFQNNGVVDDSQLPKDRFSAERLKGVDSTLKIQPAKLEDSAVYLCASSLNWAGLAGSYEQYFGPGTRLTVT.

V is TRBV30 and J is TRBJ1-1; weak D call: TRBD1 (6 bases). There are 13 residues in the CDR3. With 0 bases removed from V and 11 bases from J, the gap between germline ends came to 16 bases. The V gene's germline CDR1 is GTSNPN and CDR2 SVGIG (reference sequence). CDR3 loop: CAWSVVIRGLAFF. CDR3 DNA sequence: TGTGCCTGGAGTGTGGTTATTAGGGGGTTGGCTTTCTTT.

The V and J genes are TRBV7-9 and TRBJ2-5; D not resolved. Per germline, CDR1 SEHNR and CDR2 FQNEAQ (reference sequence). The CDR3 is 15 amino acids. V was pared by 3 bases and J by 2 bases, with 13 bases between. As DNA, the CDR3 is TGTGCCAGCAGCTTCTCTGGAGACCTTCAAGAGACCCAGTACTTC. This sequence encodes CASSFSGDLQETQYF.

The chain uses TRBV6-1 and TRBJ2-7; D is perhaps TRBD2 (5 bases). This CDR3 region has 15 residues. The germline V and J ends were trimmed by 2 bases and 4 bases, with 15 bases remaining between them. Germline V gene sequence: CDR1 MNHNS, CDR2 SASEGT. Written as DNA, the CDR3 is TGTGCCAGCAGTGAAAGTTGGGGAGCCCCTTACGAGCAGTACTTC. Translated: CASSESWGAPYEQYF.

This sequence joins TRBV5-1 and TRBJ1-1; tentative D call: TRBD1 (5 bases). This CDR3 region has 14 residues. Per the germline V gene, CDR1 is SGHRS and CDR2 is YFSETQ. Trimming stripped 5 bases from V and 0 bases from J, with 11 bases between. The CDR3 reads CASRGNRMNTEAFF. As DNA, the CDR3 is TGCGCCAGCAGAGGAAACAGGATGAACACTGAAGCTTTCTTT.

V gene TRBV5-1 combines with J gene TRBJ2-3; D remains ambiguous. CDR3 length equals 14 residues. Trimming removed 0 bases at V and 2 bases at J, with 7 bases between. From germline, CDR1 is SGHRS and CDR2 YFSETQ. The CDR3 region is CASSLGHDTDTQYF. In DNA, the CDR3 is TGCGCCAGCAGCTTGGGACACGACACAGATACGCAGTATTTT.

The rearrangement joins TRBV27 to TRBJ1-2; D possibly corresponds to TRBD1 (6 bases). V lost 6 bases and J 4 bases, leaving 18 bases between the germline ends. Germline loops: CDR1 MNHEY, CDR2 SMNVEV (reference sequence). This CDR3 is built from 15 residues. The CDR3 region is CASRLQGTMSYGYTF. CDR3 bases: TGTGCCAGCAGACTTCAGGGGACTATGTCCTATGGCTACACCTTC.

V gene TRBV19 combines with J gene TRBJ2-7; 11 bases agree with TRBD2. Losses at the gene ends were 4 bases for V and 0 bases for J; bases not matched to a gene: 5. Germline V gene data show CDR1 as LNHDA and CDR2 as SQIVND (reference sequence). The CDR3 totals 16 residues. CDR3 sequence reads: CASSRLAGGRSYEQYF. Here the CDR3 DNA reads TGTGCCAGTAGTAGGCTAGCGGGGGGTCGCTCCTACGAGCAGTACTTC. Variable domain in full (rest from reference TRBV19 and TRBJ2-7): DGGITQSPKYLFRKEGQNVTLSCEQNLNHDAMYWYRQDPGQGLRLIYYSQIVNDFQKGDIAEGYSVSREKKESFPLTVTSAQKNPTAFYLCASSRLAGGRSYEQYFGPGTRLTVT.